Each of the 11 T cell receptor beta chains below was sequenced from the same sample in a study of glioma-infiltrating T cells. Using RNA template, CDR3s of TCR alpha and beta were amplified with iRepertoire arm-PCR. TCRdb passed the multiplex PCR reads through MiXCR, listing each CDR3 protein once. The sample holds approximately 40,000 distinct CDR3 sequences; about 20% are singletons and the top ten take roughly 6.8%. Material: glioma tissue, nonneoplastic brain tissue, or PBMCs (not recorded which). These receptors were taken from a human donor with low-grade glioma or glioblastoma, undergoing nonglioma brain surgery, or in good health (not recorded which).

Comment on this clonotype: A much bigger clone sits one base away, suggesting this may be a read error. V usage is TRBV4-2 and J usage is TRBJ1-6, with TRBD1 identical over 9 bases. The germline CDR1 and CDR2 sequences are LGHNA and YNFKEQ. The CDR3 length is 14 residues. The J segment lost 9 bases and the V segment lost 7 bases, leaving 7 bases of the junction unmatched. The CDR3 is CASILTGGGSPLHF. CDR3 nucleotide sequence: TGTGCCAGCATCCTCACAGGGGGCGGTTCACCCCTCCACTTT.

This clonotype is medium-sized. The rearrangement joins TRBV28 to TRBJ1-5; 8 bases are shared with TRBD1. V was clipped by 11 bases and J by 1 base; unmatched bases: 7. Germline values: CDR1 MDHEN, CDR2 SYDVKM. This CDR3 is built from 14 residues. CDR3 in amino acids: CAGQGINSNQPQHF. The CDR3 region has the DNA TGTGCCGGACAGGGAATTAACAGCAATCAGCCCCAGCATTTT.

CDR3 sequence (DNA): TGTGCCAGCAGTTTATTGAATAGGTATGGCTACACCTTC. Translating gives CASSLLNRYGYTF. The rearrangement joins TRBV12-3 or TRBV12-4 to TRBJ1-2, with no clear D. CDR3 length: 13 residues. Trimming left V 2 bases short and J 5 bases short, with 9 bases between.

This clonotype was observed many times. DNA of the CDR3: TGTGCCAGCAGCGGAGGTGCGACAGGGGGCTCGAGCTCCTACGAGCAGTACTTC. Residues: CASSGGATGGSSSYEQYF. The chain uses TRBV13 and TRBJ2-7, with 10 bases aligning to TRBD1. Germline V gene data show CDR1 as PRHDT and CDR2 as FYEKMQ (reference sequence). The CDR3 is 18 amino acids. V dropped 5 bases and J dropped 0; count of bases not matched to a gene: 13.

The chain is built from TRBV28 and TRBJ2-1, with 13 bases that match TRBD2. The CDR3 is 18 residues long. The V gene's germline CDR1 is MDHEN and CDR2 SYDVKM. The CDR3 nucleotides are TGTGTTAGCAGTTTATTGACGACTAGCGGGGGGACGGGCGATGAGCAGTTCTTC. Its protein product is CVSSLLTTSGGTGDEQFF. The full variable domain, completed using reference TRBV28 and TRBJ2-1, is DVKVTQSSRYLVKRTGEKVFLECVQDMDHENMFWYRQDPGLGLRLIYFSYDVKMKEKGDIPEGYSVSREKKERFSLILESASTNQTSMYLCVSSLLTTSGGTGDEQFFGPGTRLTVL.

About this clonotype: This may be a read error: a much more frequent sequence differs by one nucleotide. The chain joins TRBV4-1 to TRBJ1-1; D is unclear. Germline CDR1 reads MGHRA; CDR2 reads YSYEKL. The CDR3 is 18 amino acids. The CDR3 loop reads CASSQGSRLWVGSTETFF. For the CDR3, the DNA is TGCGCCAGCAGCCAAGGAAGTCGACTATGGGTCGGAAGCACTGAAACTTTCTTT.

This clonotype appeared many times. The chain employs TRBV6-2 or TRBV6-3 and TRBJ2-7; D is tentatively TRBD1 or TRBD2 (6 bases each). V was shortened by 6 bases and J by 4 bases, with 10 bases between the two germline ends. The CDR3 is 12 residues long. The germline CDR1 and CDR2 sequences are MNHEY and SVGEGT. CDR3 coding DNA: TGTGCCAGCAGACGGAGGGGGTACGAGCAGTACTTC. Protein sequence: CASRRRGYEQYF.

This clonotype was found a few times. This chain uses TRBV4-2 with TRBJ2-1; 8 nucleotides match TRBD2. Germline CDR1 and CDR2: LGHNA and YNFKEQ. The V and J ends lost 4 bases and 10 bases, in that order; junction bases with no gene match: 15. This CDR3 region has 16 residues. CDR3 sequence reads: CASSLRNVREGGEQFF. The CDR3 nucleotides read TGTGCCAGCAGCCTAAGAAATGTTCGGGAGGGAGGGGAGCAGTTCTTC.

In its sample, this clonotype was seen many times. V and J are TRBV18 and TRBJ2-1; D could derive from TRBD1 or TRBD2 (5 bases each). Trimming stripped 10 bases from V and 7 bases from J, with 17 bases between. Germline CDR1 and CDR2: KGHSH and LQKENI. This CDR3 contains 13 residues. DNA for the CDR3: TGTGCCATGGGACCTACGAGGGGTAATGAGCAGTTCTTC. Amino acid sequence: CAMGPTRGNEQFF.

On this clonotype: This sequence may be a read error, since a much larger clone differs from it by one base. The rearrangement links TRBV5-6 to TRBJ1-1; D is unresolved. The ends were cut back, 0 bases at V and 10 bases at J, with 16 bases in the middle. Germline lookup yields CDR1 SGHDT and CDR2 YYEEEE. This CDR3 contains 14 residues. The CDR3 DNA follows: TGTGCCAGCAGCTTGGGCGTGGAGCGGGCTGGAGCTTTCTTT. It specifies CASSLGVERAGAFF.

Many counts were recorded for this clonotype. The rearrangement joins TRBV28 to TRBJ1-2; weak D call: TRBD1 (6 bases). V was clipped by 3 bases and J by 10 bases, with 15 bases between them. Per the germline V gene, CDR1 is MDHEN and CDR2 is SYDVKM. The CDR3 is 13 residues long. CDR3 bases: TGTGCCAGCAGTTTTAACGGACAGATCGACTACACCTTC. It codes for CASSFNGQIDYTF.